This TCR beta chain was documented in a study of PD-L1 blockade in urothelial cancer. Measured with immunoSEQ multiplex PCR; TCRdb has only the in-frame clones, and not every one. Among tens of thousands of clones listed, roughly 82% were seen once. The sequenced sample was PBMCs, obtained around atezolizumab (anti-PD-L1) treatment. The sequence was collected from a man between 65 and 85 years old with urothelial cancer.

CDR3 nucleotides: TGTGCCAGCGAACCCGGGACAGGGGTTTACGAGCAGTACTTC. Amino acid sequence: CASEPGTGVYEQYF. The chain uses TRBV6-1 and TRBJ2-7; 10 nucleotides align to TRBD1. The J segment lost 4 bases and the V segment lost 8 bases, leaving 8 bases of the junction unmatched. The CDR3 totals 14 residues. In germline, CDR1 is MNHNS, CDR2 SASEGT.